This entry concerns a single T cell receptor beta chain. Antigen: not known. The data were obtained in a study of OX40 agonist ivuxolimab in advanced cancers. Study-wide background: Antecedent anti-PD-1, anti-PD-L1 or anti-CTLA-4 therapy was permissible, with roughly 36% having received some.

Using immunoSEQ multiplex PCR, the repertoire was profiled, and TCRdb retains in-frame clones only, with some absent. The sample holds 50,000 to 60,000 clones, around 90% seen once. Study results and limitations: Normalized T-cell clonal expansion was also low in some nonresponders. Not determined was the antigen specificity of the expanded peripheral T cells. CD4+ and CD8+ T cells in blood underwent clonal expansion by week 6 at 0.1 to 3.0 mg/kg.

The source material was CD4+ or CD8+ T cells sorted from blood, sampled in a trial of the OX40 agonist ivuxolimab. The sequence was collected from an adult with an advanced solid tumor such as melanoma, head and neck, liver or kidney cancer.

The CDR3 DNA follows: TGCGCCAGCAGCTTGGGAAGCCCAGCCAATGAGCAGTTCTTC. Translation: CASSLGSPANEQFF. The chain employs TRBV5-1 and TRBJ2-1; D gene ambiguous. The CDR3 length is 14 residues. The germline V gene encodes CDR1 SGHRS and CDR2 YFSETQ. V was clipped by 0 bases and J by 6 bases, with 10 bases between them.